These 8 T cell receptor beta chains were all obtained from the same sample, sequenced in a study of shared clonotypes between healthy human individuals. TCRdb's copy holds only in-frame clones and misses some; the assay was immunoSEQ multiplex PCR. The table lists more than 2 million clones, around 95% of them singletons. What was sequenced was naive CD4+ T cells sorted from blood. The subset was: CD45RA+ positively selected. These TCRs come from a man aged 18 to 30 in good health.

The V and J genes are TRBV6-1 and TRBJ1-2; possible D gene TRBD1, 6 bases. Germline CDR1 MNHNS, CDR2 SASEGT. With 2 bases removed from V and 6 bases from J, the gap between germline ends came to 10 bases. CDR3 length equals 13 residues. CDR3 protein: CASSERGHDGYTF. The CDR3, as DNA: TGTGCCAGCAGTGAAAGGGGACACGATGGCTACACCTTC.

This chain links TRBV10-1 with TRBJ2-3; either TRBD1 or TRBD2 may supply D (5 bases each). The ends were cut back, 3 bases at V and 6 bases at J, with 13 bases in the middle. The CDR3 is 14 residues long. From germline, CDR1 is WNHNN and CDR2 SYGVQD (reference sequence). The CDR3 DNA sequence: TGCGCCAGCAGTGATGGGGGTAGTATGGATACGCAGTATTTT. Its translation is CASSDGGSMDTQYF.

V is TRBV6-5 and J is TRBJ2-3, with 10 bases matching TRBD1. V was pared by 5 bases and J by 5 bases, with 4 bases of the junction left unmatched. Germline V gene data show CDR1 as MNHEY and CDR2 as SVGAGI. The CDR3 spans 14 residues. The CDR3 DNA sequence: TGTGCCAGCAGTCGGGACAGGGGCAGAGATACGCAGTATTTT. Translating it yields CASSRDRGRDTQYF.

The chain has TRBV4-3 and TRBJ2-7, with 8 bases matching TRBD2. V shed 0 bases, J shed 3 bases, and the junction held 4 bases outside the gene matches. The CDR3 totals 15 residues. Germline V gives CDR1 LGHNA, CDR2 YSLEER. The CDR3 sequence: CASSQDVGLGYEQYF. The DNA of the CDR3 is TGCGCCAGCAGCCAAGATGTGGGACTAGGCTACGAGCAGTACTTC.

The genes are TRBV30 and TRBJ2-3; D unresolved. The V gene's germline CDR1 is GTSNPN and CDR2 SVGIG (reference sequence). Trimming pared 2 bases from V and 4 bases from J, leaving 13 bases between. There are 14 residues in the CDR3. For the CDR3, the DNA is TGTGCCTGGAGTTCGGCGGTTGCAGCAGATACGCAGTATTTT. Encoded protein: CAWSSAVAADTQYF.

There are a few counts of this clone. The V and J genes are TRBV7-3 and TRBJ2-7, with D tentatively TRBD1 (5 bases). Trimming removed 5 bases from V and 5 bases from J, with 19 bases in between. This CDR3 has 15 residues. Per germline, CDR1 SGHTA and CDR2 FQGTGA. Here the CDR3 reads CASSPQGISLDEQYF. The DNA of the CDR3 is TGTGCCAGCAGCCCCCAGGGAATCTCGTTGGACGAGCAGTACTTC.

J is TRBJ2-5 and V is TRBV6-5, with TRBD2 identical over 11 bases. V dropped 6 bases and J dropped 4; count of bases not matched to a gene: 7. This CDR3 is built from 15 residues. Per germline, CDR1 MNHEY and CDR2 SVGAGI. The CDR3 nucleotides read TGTGCCAGCAGGCCTCCGGGACTAGCGGCAGAGACCCAGTACTTC. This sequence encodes CASRPPGLAAETQYF.

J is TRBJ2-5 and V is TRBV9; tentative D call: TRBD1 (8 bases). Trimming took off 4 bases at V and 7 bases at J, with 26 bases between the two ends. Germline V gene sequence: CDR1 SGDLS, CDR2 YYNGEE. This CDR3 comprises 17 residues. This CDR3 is CASSPRQGSGTFGTQYF. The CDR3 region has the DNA TGTGCCAGCAGCCCCAGACAGGGGAGCGGGACCTTCGGGACCCAGTACTTC.